These 12 T cell receptor beta chains originate from one sample sequenced in a study of neurological immune-mediated disorders. TCRdb recomputed calls from the 5' RACE reads with MiXCR, one row per CDR3 protein. The table lists approximately 65,000 distinct CDR3 sequences, approximately 5.3% of them singletons. The specimen was PBMCs. The source is a human donor with multiple sclerosis. The donor label of this sample is uncertain.

This clonotype has ten or more counts. The chain links TRBV5-1 to TRBJ1-1, with 8 nucleotides matching TRBD1. The J segment lost 1 base and the V segment lost 0 bases, leaving 2 bases of the junction unmatched. CDR3 length equals 15 residues. CDR1 and CDR2 (germline): SGHRS, YFSETQ. DNA for the CDR3: TGCGCCAGCAGCTTGGCCGGGACAGGGAACACTGAAGCTTTCTTT. This translates into CASSLAGTGNTEAFF.

At least ten counts were recorded for this clonotype. Here the CDR3 reads CASSASGSGQPQHF. CDR3 nucleotides: TGTGCCAGCAGCGCCTCAGGGTCCGGTCAGCCCCAGCATTTT. The chain uses TRBV5-5 and TRBJ1-5; D is possibly TRBD1 (5 bases). Germline CDR1 SGHKS, CDR2 YYEKEE (reference sequence). The CDR3 extends over 14 amino acids. Trimming stripped 4 bases from V and 6 bases from J, with 14 bases between.

This clonotype was picked up many times. This sequence joins TRBV20-1 and TRBJ2-1; 7 bases are a match to TRBD1. In germline, CDR1 is DFQATT, CDR2 SNEGSKA (reference sequence). This CDR3 is built from 11 residues. V trimming: 6 bases; J trimming: 12 bases; junction bases outside the gene matches: 8. CDR3 protein: CSAIGQARQFF. CDR3 in DNA: TGCAGTGCGATCGGACAGGCCCGGCAGTTCTTC.

In this sample, this clonotype turned up many times. The rearrangement uses TRBV7-2 and TRBJ2-1; D is unresolved. The CDR3 covers 14 residues. Between the trimmed V and J ends, which lost 2 bases and 1 base, there was a span of 6 bases. Germline V gene data show CDR1 as SGHTA and CDR2 as FQGNSA. This CDR3 reads CASSLQASYNEQFF. The DNA of the CDR3 is TGTGCCAGCAGCTTACAGGCATCCTACAATGAGCAGTTCTTC.

This clonotype was seen many times. V is TRBV11-2 and J is TRBJ2-5; the D call may be TRBD1 or TRBD2 (5 bases each). CDR1 is SGHAT, CDR2 FQNNGV, per germline. Between the trimmed V and J ends, which lost 5 bases and 5 bases, there was a span of 18 bases. The CDR3 runs to 15 residues. The CDR3 DNA is TGTGCCAGCAGCAACCCCGGGGCAGGCGGGGAGACCCAGTACTTC. Translation gives CASSNPGAGGETQYF.

This clonotype was seen repeatedly, ten times or more. The V gene is TRBV4-1, the J gene TRBJ1-1; 9 bases are shared with TRBD1. The CDR3 loop spans 17 amino acids. Per the germline V gene, CDR1 is MGHRA and CDR2 is YSYEKL. With 2 bases clipped from V and 6 bases from J, the junction kept 13 bases outside the gene matches. CDR3 sequence reads: CASSQKVPGTGSAEAFF. CDR3 nucleotide sequence: TGCGCCAGCAGCCAAAAAGTTCCCGGGACAGGGAGCGCTGAAGCTTTCTTT.

This clonotype was picked up many times. This chain links TRBV5-6 with TRBJ2-1; D ambiguous. CDR1 and CDR2 (germline): SGHDT, YYEEEE. The CDR3 consists of 14 residues. The ends were cut back, 2 bases at V and 4 bases at J, with 10 bases in the middle. CDR3 DNA: TGTGCCAGCAGCTTAGAGGTCCCATACAATGAGCAGTTCTTC. Its protein product is CASSLEVPYNEQFF. Drawing the rest from reference TRBV5-6 and TRBJ2-1, the complete variable domain is DAGVTQSPTHLIKTRGQQVTLRCSPKSGHDTVSWYQQALGQGPQFIFQYYEEEERQRGNFPDRFSGHQFPNYSSELNVNALLLGDSALYLCASSLEVPYNEQFFGPGTRLTVL.

At least ten counts were recorded for this clonotype. This chain connects TRBV11-2 to TRBJ2-3; no firm D call. Germline V gene lookup returns CDR1 SGHAT and CDR2 FQNNGV. V was cut by 1 base and J by 9 bases, with 8 bases left in between. The length of the CDR3 is 12 residues. The CDR3 bases are TGTGCCAGCAGCTTAGTTGCAGGCACGCAGTATTTT. Its protein is CASSLVAGTQYF.

In this sample, this clonotype turned up many times. This chain links TRBV5-6 with TRBJ2-1, with TRBD2 matching over 13 bases. J gave up 8 bases and V 5 bases, and 10 bases lay outside the gene matches. The CDR3 is 16 amino acids. Germline CDR1 is SGHDT and CDR2 is YYEEEE. CDR3 in DNA: TGTGCCAGCAGTCGACTAGCGGGGGGCAAGATAGATGAGCAGTTCTTC. Its translation is CASSRLAGGKIDEQFF.

This clonotype occurred many times. Here the CDR3 DNA reads TGCAGTGCTAGGGGAGCTAGCGGGGTCTCCTACGAGCAGTACTTC. Translated, it gives CSARGASGVSYEQYF. The rearrangement uses TRBV20-1 and TRBJ2-7; 9 bases map to TRBD2. CDR3 length equals 15 residues. Germline CDR1 DFQATT, CDR2 SNEGSKA (reference sequence). V gave up 3 bases and J gave up 0 bases; unmatched junction bases: 6.

Ten or more counts support this clonotype. The chain combines TRBV20-1 with TRBJ2-6; D might be TRBD2 (5 bases). Germline V gene lookup returns CDR1 DFQATT and CDR2 SNEGSKA (reference sequence). The CDR3 loop spans 14 amino acids. Deletions cut 6 bases from V and 2 bases from J, with 11 bases between. The CDR3 region has the DNA TGCAGTGCGCCTCACGGGGCTGGGGCCAACGTCCTGACTTTC. This codes for CSAPHGAGANVLTF.

The sample holds many counts of this clonotype. V is TRBV11-2 and J is TRBJ2-2, with 8 nucleotides matching TRBD1. The CDR3 is 16 residues long. V gave up 6 bases and J gave up 3 bases; unmatched junction bases: 9. The germline gives CDR1 SGHAT, CDR2 FQNNGV. The chain's CDR3 is CASRLPRTGYTGELFF. The CDR3 DNA reads TGTGCCAGCAGGCTTCCCAGGACAGGGTACACCGGGGAGCTGTTTTTT.